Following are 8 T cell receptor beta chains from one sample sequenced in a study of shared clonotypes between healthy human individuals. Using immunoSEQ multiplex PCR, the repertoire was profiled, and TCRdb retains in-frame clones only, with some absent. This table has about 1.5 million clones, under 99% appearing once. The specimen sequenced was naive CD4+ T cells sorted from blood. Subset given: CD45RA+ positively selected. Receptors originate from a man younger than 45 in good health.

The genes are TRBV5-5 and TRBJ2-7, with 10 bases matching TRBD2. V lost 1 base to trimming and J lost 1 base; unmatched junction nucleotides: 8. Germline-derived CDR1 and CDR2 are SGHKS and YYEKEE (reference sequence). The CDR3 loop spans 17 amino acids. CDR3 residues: CASSLRLAGYLSYEQYF. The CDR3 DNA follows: TGTGCCAGCAGCTTGCGACTAGCGGGCTACCTGTCCTACGAGCAGTACTTC.

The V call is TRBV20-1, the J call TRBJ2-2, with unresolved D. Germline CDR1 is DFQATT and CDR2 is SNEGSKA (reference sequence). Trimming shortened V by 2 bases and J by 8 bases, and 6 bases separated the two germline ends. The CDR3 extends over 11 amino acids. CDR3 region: CSARLLGELFF. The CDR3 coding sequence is TGCAGTGCTAGATTGCTTGGGGAGCTGTTTTTT.

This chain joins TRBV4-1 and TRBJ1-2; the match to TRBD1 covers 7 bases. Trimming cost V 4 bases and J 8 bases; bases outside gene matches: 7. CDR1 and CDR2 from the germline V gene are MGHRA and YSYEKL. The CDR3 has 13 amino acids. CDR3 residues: CASSRDSRGGYTF. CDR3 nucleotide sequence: TGCGCCAGCAGCCGGGACAGCCGGGGCGGCTACACCTTC.

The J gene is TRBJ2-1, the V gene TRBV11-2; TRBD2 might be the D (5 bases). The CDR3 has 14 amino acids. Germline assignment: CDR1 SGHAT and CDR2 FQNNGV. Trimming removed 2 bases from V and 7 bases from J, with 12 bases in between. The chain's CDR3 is CASSLFASRNEQFF. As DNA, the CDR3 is TGTGCCAGCAGCTTATTCGCTAGCAGGAATGAGCAGTTCTTC.

This chain's CDR3 is CASSKEGDNEQFF. The CDR3 nucleotides read TGTGCCAGCAGCAAAGAGGGCGACAATGAGCAGTTCTTC. The chain uses TRBV21-1 and TRBJ2-1. TRBV21-1 is designated a pseudogene. The CDR3 totals 13 residues.

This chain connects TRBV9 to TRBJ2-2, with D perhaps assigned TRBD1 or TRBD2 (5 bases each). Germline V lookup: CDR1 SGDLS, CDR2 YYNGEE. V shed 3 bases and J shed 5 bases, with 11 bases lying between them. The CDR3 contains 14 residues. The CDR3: CASSDPGRTGELFF. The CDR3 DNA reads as TGTGCCAGCAGCGATCCAGGGAGAACCGGGGAGCTGTTTTTT.

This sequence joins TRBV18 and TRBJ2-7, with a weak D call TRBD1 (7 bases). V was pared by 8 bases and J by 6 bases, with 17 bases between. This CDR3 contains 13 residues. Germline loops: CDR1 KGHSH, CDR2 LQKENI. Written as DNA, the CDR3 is TGTGCCAGCACCGTCCAGGGGGGAGGCGAGCAGTACTTC. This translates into CASTVQGGGEQYF.

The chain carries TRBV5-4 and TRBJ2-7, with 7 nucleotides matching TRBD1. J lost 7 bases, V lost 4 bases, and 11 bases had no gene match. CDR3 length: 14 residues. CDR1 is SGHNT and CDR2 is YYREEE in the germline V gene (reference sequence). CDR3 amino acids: CASSISQTGSEQYF. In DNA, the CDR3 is TGTGCCAGCAGCATATCCCAGACAGGGTCAGAGCAGTACTTC.